This is a list of T cell receptor beta chains from one sample in a study of CD8 T cells in ankylosing spondylitis. From the 5' RACE reads, TCRdb called clonotypes with MiXCR, one entry per CDR3 protein. The data contain around 300,000 distinct CDR3 sequences, around 10% of them singletons. The specimen sequenced was blood, either unsorted or a sorted T cell fraction (not recorded which). The receptors derive from a female donor with ankylosing spondylitis or in good health (not recorded which). CDR3s include the opening cysteine and the closing phenylalanine or tryptophan. D genes are given only for firm matches. Not every row has a clone size; where given, it reads once, few, many or a size class.

abundance: many
j_gene: TRBJ1-1
d_gene: NA
v_gene: TRBV5-1
CDR3nt: TGCGCCAGCCGCACCTCCACAGGGATCACTGAAGCTTTCTTT
CDR3aa: CASRTSTGITEAFF

abundance: many
j_gene: TRBJ1-5
d_gene: NA
v_gene: TRBV5-6
CDR3nt: TGTGCCAGCAGCTCGTTCGACAGCGGAAATCAGCCCCAGCATTTT
CDR3aa: CASSSFDSGNQPQHF

abundance: many
j_gene: TRBJ2-6
d_gene: NA
v_gene: TRBV12-3/TRBV12-4
CDR3nt: TGTGCCAGCAGTTTAGTTGGGATTGGGGCCAACGTCCTGACTTTC
CDR3aa: CASSLVGIGANVLTF

abundance: many
j_gene: TRBJ2-1
d_gene: NA
v_gene: TRBV28
CDR3nt: TGTGCCAGCAGCCCTACCACAGGGAGCTCCTACAATGAGCAGTTCTTC
CDR3aa: CASSPTTGSSYNEQFF

abundance: many
j_gene: TRBJ2-3
d_gene: TRBD2
v_gene: TRBV5-1
CDR3nt: TGCGCCAGCAGCTCGGGGACTAGCGGGGTTGATACGCAGTATTTT
CDR3aa: CASSSGTSGVDTQYF

abundance: NA
j_gene: TRBJ1-1
d_gene: NA
v_gene: TRBV9
CDR3nt: TGTGCCAGCAGCCCAAACAGGAACACTGAAGCTTTCTTT
CDR3aa: CASSPNRNTEAFF

abundance: few
j_gene: TRBJ2-3
d_gene: NA
v_gene: TRBV2
CDR3nt: TGTGCCAGCAGTGAACAGGGGACAAGCACAGATACGCAGTATTTT
CDR3aa: CASSEQGTSTDTQYF

abundance: few
j_gene: TRBJ2-7
d_gene: NA
v_gene: TRBV24-1
CDR3nt: TGTGCCACCAGTGATTGGGGCAGGGGCAATGACGAGCAGTACTTC
CDR3aa: CATSDWGRGNDEQYF

abundance: many
j_gene: TRBJ2-7
d_gene: NA
v_gene: TRBV12-3/TRBV12-4
CDR3nt: TGTGCCAGCAGTTCAACCTCTCCGACAGGCTACGAGCAGTACTTC
CDR3aa: CASSSTSPTGYEQYF

abundance: many
j_gene: TRBJ1-6
d_gene: NA
v_gene: TRBV10-3
CDR3nt: TGTGCCATCAGTGAGTCGGCACAGAATTCACCCCTCCACTTT
CDR3aa: CAISESAQNSPLHF

abundance: many
j_gene: TRBJ2-1
d_gene: NA
v_gene: TRBV20-1
CDR3nt: TGCAGTGCTAGAAGGAGGACAGACTACAATGAGCAGTTCTTC
CDR3aa: CSARRRTDYNEQFF

abundance: many
j_gene: TRBJ2-7
d_gene: TRBD1
v_gene: TRBV4-3
CDR3nt: TGCGCCAGCAGCCAAGATGAGGGACAGTTCGAGCAGTACTTC
CDR3aa: CASSQDEGQFEQYF

abundance: few
j_gene: TRBJ2-1
d_gene: NA
v_gene: TRBV15
CDR3nt: TGTGCCACCGCGGAAGGGTTCCCTCCCAATGAGCAGTTCTTC
CDR3aa: CATAEGFPPNEQFF

abundance: few
j_gene: TRBJ1-2
d_gene: NA
v_gene: TRBV12-3/TRBV12-4
CDR3nt: TGTGCCAGCAGTTTAGGGGGGAGCTATGGCTACACCTTC
CDR3aa: CASSLGGSYGYTF

abundance: NA
j_gene: TRBJ1-4
d_gene: NA
v_gene: TRBV3-1
CDR3nt: TGTGCCAGCAGCCAAGGGGGGCCTGGTGAAAAACTGTTTTTT
CDR3aa: CASSQGGPGEKLFF

abundance: NA
j_gene: TRBJ2-5
d_gene: NA
v_gene: TRBV15
CDR3nt: TGTGCCACCAGCGGTCGGATGAAAGAGACCCAGTACTTC
CDR3aa: CATSGRMKETQYF

abundance: many
j_gene: TRBJ1-2
d_gene: NA
v_gene: TRBV10-3
CDR3nt: TGTGCCATCAGTGATGGACAGACCTATGGCTACACCTTC
CDR3aa: CAISDGQTYGYTF

abundance: NA
j_gene: TRBJ1-3
d_gene: TRBD1
v_gene: TRBV7-6
CDR3nt: TGTGCCAGCAGCCTGTCATCCGGGACAGGGTCGGCCAAGAGAAACACCATATATTTT
CDR3aa: CASSLSSGTGSAKRNTIYF

abundance: NA
j_gene: TRBJ1-3
d_gene: TRBD1
v_gene: TRBV15
CDR3nt: TGTGCCACCAGCAGAGACGGGGGACAGACAGGGACCAGCTCTGGAAACACCATATATTTT
CDR3aa: CATSRDGGQTGTSSGNTIYF

abundance: NA
j_gene: TRBJ1-5
d_gene: NA
v_gene: TRBV20-1
CDR3nt: TGCAGTGCCGCCGGTAGCAATCAGCCCCAGCATTTT
CDR3aa: CSAAGSNQPQHF

abundance: NA
j_gene: TRBJ2-7
d_gene: TRBD2
v_gene: TRBV7-9
CDR3nt: TGTGCCAGCAGGAGCGGGAGCACGTACGAGCAGTACTTC
CDR3aa: CASRSGSTYEQYF

abundance: many
j_gene: TRBJ2-1
d_gene: TRBD1
v_gene: TRBV5-1
CDR3nt: TGCGCCAGCAGCTACCGGGACAGCTCCTACAATGAGCAGTTCTTC
CDR3aa: CASSYRDSSYNEQFF

abundance: many
j_gene: TRBJ1-6
d_gene: NA
v_gene: TRBV20-1
CDR3nt: TGCAGTGCTAGACGACAGCCAAATGGGGATTCACCCCTCCACTTT
CDR3aa: CSARRQPNGDSPLHF

abundance: many
j_gene: TRBJ1-6
d_gene: NA
v_gene: TRBV27
CDR3nt: TGTGCCAGCAGTCTGTGGGCGGGCGATTCACCCCTCCACTTT
CDR3aa: CASSLWAGDSPLHF

abundance: many
j_gene: TRBJ2-1
d_gene: TRBD2
v_gene: TRBV28
CDR3nt: TGTGCCAGCAGTTCTTACGGGGGGGCCGCAGACAATGAGCAGTTCTTC
CDR3aa: CASSSYGGAADNEQFF

abundance: few
j_gene: TRBJ2-5
d_gene: NA
v_gene: TRBV20-1
CDR3nt: TGCAGTGCTAGGGTGCCTTTCCAAGAGACCCAGTACTTC
CDR3aa: CSARVPFQETQYF

abundance: NA
j_gene: TRBJ2-3
d_gene: NA
v_gene: TRBV13
CDR3nt: TGTGCCAGCAGCTTAGATGGGGGCGCTCGGTCAGATACGCAGTATTTT
CDR3aa: CASSLDGGARSDTQYF

abundance: many
j_gene: TRBJ1-1
d_gene: TRBD1
v_gene: TRBV20-1
CDR3nt: TGCAGTGCTGGACGAGGGGGCAGGAACACTGAAGCTTTCTTT
CDR3aa: CSAGRGGRNTEAFF

abundance: many
j_gene: TRBJ1-2
d_gene: NA
v_gene: TRBV7-9
CDR3nt: TGTGCCAGCAGCTTAGACCTCGGCTACAGTAACGGCTACACCTTC
CDR3aa: CASSLDLGYSNGYTF

abundance: many
j_gene: TRBJ2-7
d_gene: NA
v_gene: TRBV29-1
CDR3nt: TGCAGCGTTGAAAGCAGGGTAGGTGGCGAGCAGTACTTC
CDR3aa: CSVESRVGGEQYF

abundance: NA
j_gene: TRBJ2-2
d_gene: NA
v_gene: TRBV6-2/TRBV6-3
CDR3nt: TGTGCCGCAAACCAGGGACGGGGGTCCGGGGAGCTGTTTTTT
CDR3aa: CAANQGRGSGELFF

abundance: many
j_gene: TRBJ2-1
d_gene: NA
v_gene: TRBV15
CDR3nt: TGTGCCACCTCTCCGGGCTACAATGAGCAGTTCTTC
CDR3aa: CATSPGYNEQFF

abundance: NA
j_gene: TRBJ2-6
d_gene: NA
v_gene: TRBV12-3/TRBV12-4
CDR3nt: TGTGCCTGCTGTTCCTGGACAGCCTTTAGCTCTGGGGCCAACGTCCTGACTTTC
CDR3aa: CACCSWTAFSSGANVLTF

abundance: few
j_gene: TRBJ2-7
d_gene: TRBD1
v_gene: TRBV29-1
CDR3nt: TGCAGCGCCCGGAGGGACAGGATATACGAGCAGTACTTC
CDR3aa: CSARRDRIYEQYF

abundance: many
j_gene: TRBJ1-1
d_gene: NA
v_gene: TRBV20-1
CDR3nt: TGCAGTGCTAGGCAAGGGGCCCCGAACACTGAAGCTTTCTTT
CDR3aa: CSARQGAPNTEAFF

abundance: many
j_gene: TRBJ1-1
d_gene: NA
v_gene: TRBV30
CDR3nt: TGTGCCTGGTCTAGGGTTACTGAAGCTTTCTTT
CDR3aa: CAWSRVTEAFF

abundance: NA
j_gene: TRBJ1-1
d_gene: NA
v_gene: TRBV7-9
CDR3nt: TGTGCCAGCAGCCCGAAGCGTCGGGTAAGCACTGAAGCTTTCTTT
CDR3aa: CASSPKRRVSTEAFF

abundance: many
j_gene: TRBJ2-1
d_gene: NA
v_gene: TRBV5-1
CDR3nt: TGCGCCAGCACTACCGGGACTGGGTCATACAATGAGCAGTTCTTC
CDR3aa: CASTTGTGSYNEQFF

abundance: NA
j_gene: TRBJ1-2
d_gene: NA
v_gene: TRBV7-2
CDR3nt: TGTGCCAGCAGCTTATTCTATGGCTACACCTTC
CDR3aa: CASSLFYGYTF

abundance: many
j_gene: TRBJ1-1
d_gene: NA
v_gene: TRBV5-1
CDR3nt: TGCGCCAGCAGCTTGGCGGACACTGAAGCTTTCTTT
CDR3aa: CASSLADTEAFF